Listed below are T cell receptor beta chains from one sample, sequenced in a study of blood T cell repertoires in COVID-19. Clones were read by immunoSEQ multiplex PCR, and TCRdb kept only the in-frame ones, dropping some. The table records roughly 50,000 clones, about four fifths of them present only once. The sequenced sample consisted of peripheral blood. The receptors were gathered from a woman in her fifties or sixties with acute or convalescent COVID-19. Both conserved end residues are part of each CDR3. The D gene is left open where the match is weak. Clone sizes are given selectively: once, few, many, or a class where the clone is expanded.

DNA	CDR3	V	J	D	size
TGTGCCAGCAGCCGAGGGACAGGGAGATTCCAGGCCACTGAAGCTTTCTTT	CASSRGTGRFQATEAFF	TRBV11-2	TRBJ1-1	TRBD1	-
TGTGCCAGCAGCTTTAGCGTCAACTCCTACGAGCAGTACTTC	CASSFSVNSYEQYF	TRBV5-6	TRBJ2-7	-	once
TGCGCCAGCAGCTTCTTGGGAGACTGGACTAACACCGGGGAGCTGTTTTTT	CASSFLGDWTNTGELFF	TRBV5-1	TRBJ2-2	-	-
TGTGCCACCAGTGAAAGGGAGCAGCCCCAGCATTTT	CATSEREQPQHF	TRBV24-1	TRBJ1-5	-	-
TGTGCCAGCAGTTTTAGGGGACAGGGGGCCCAGCATTTT	CASSFRGQGAQHF	TRBV6-6	TRBJ1-5	TRBD1	few
TGCGCCAGCAGCGGTGGACAGGGCCCTTACAATGAGCAGTTCTTC	CASSGGQGPYNEQFF	TRBV5-1	TRBJ2-1	TRBD1	-
TGTGCCAGCAGCTTAGATAGCGGGAGGGCCGGTGAGCAGTTCTTC	CASSLDSGRAGEQFF	TRBV7-9	TRBJ2-1	TRBD2	once
TGTGCCAGTAGTCGAGGAGGGGTTGCAACTAATGAAAAACTGTTTTTT	CASSRGGVATNEKLFF	TRBV19	TRBJ1-4	-	-
TGTGCCAGTGGGACTAGGGCTGGGGAGCAGTACTTC	CASGTRAGEQYF	TRBV6-5	TRBJ2-7	TRBD2	-
TGTGCCAGCAGCCAAGAAACAGGGGGCGGGTCACCCCTCCACTTT	CASSQETGGGSPLHF	TRBV4-2	TRBJ1-6	TRBD1	-
TGCGCCAGCAGCTTGGTAGCGTTGAACACTGAAGCTTTCTTT	CASSLVALNTEAFF	TRBV5-1	TRBJ1-1	-	-
TGTGCCAGCAGCGTGGACAGGGGGCGTAGCGGCTACACCTTC	CASSVDRGRSGYTF	TRBV7-2	TRBJ1-2	TRBD1	-
TGTGCCAGCGGGATGGGACAGGGGGGAAACACCATATATTTT	CASGMGQGGNTIYF	TRBV27	TRBJ1-3	TRBD1	few
TGTGCCAGCAGTTACGAAGGGGGAATAGGGAACACTGAAGCTTTCTTT	CASSYEGGIGNTEAFF	TRBV6-5	TRBJ1-1	-	once
TGTGCCACCAGCAGAGACGGGGGACGAGGGGAGCTGTTTTTT	CATSRDGGRGELFF	TRBV15	TRBJ2-2	-	-
TGTGCCAGCAGCGCGACAGGGCCTGGAAACACCATATATTTT	CASSATGPGNTIYF	TRBV6-5	TRBJ1-3	TRBD1	-
TGTGCCAGCAGCCGACTAGGGGTTTCCTACAATGAGCAGTTCTTC	CASSRLGVSYNEQFF	TRBV5-8	TRBJ2-1	-	-
TGTGCCTGGAGTGTACTGCTGCTAGCGGGGGAGGGCGATACGCAGTATTTT	CAWSVLLLAGEGDTQYF	TRBV30	TRBJ2-3	TRBD2	once
TGCGCCAGCGGCGGGACTAGCGGAAACCCCTACGAGCAGTACTTC	CASGGTSGNPYEQYF	TRBV10-2	TRBJ2-7	TRBD2	-
TGCGCCAGCAGAGAAGGGACTAGCGGGGAAGGGACGCAGTATTTT	CASREGTSGEGTQYF	TRBV5-1	TRBJ2-3	TRBD2	-
TGTGCCAGCTCACCGACTAGCGGGGGGGATCGAGGCACAGATACGCAGTATTTT	CASSPTSGGDRGTDTQYF	TRBV18	TRBJ2-3	TRBD2	-
TGTGCCAGCAGCCCCTACGTTGGGACTAGCACAGATACGCAGTATTTT	CASSPYVGTSTDTQYF	TRBV11-1	TRBJ2-3	-	-
TGTGCCAGCAGCGTGGACACAAACACTGAAGCTTTCTTT	CASSVDTNTEAFF	TRBV3-1/TRBV3-2	TRBJ1-1	-	-
TGTGCCAGCAGCAACCCACTAGCAGTAGAGACCCAGTACTTC	CASSNPLAVETQYF	TRBV5-6	TRBJ2-5	-	-
TGTGCCAGCTCACTGACCGACAGGAATTATGGCTACACCTTC	CASSLTDRNYGYTF	TRBV18	TRBJ1-2	-	-
TGTGCCTGGAGTCCTAGGACAGGGGGTGGGTACGAGCAGTACTTC	CAWSPRTGGGYEQYF	TRBV30	TRBJ2-7	TRBD1	-
TGTGCCAGCAGTCAGGGGGCGACTGGAAACACCATATATTTT	CASSQGATGNTIYF	TRBV6-6	TRBJ1-3	TRBD1	-
TGTGCCAGCAGCTCACGGACTAGCGGGAGCACAGATACGCAGTATTTT	CASSSRTSGSTDTQYF	TRBV5-4	TRBJ2-3	TRBD2	-
TGTGCCAGCAGTGAGACAGGGGGCTCAGATACGCAGTATTTT	CASSETGGSDTQYF	TRBV25-1	TRBJ2-3	TRBD1	-
TGTGCCATTTCCAAAGGGGGTAGCAATCAGCCCCAGCATTTT	CAISKGGSNQPQHF	TRBV6-5	TRBJ1-5	-	-
TGTGCCAGCAGCCAAGATAGAACTGAGCAGTTCTTC	CASSQDRTEQFF	TRBV3-1/TRBV3-2	TRBJ2-1	-	-
TGTGCCAGCAGCTCCGTTACTAGCACTCGCACAGATACGCAGTATTTT	CASSSVTSTRTDTQYF	TRBV5-4	TRBJ2-3	-	-
TGTGCCAGCAGCTTAGCCGGACTAGCGGGAGTCAATGAGCAGTTCTTC	CASSLAGLAGVNEQFF	TRBV11-2	TRBJ2-1	TRBD2	-
TGTGCCAGCGCAACCCGAGGGGGCGGAAATTCACCCCTCCACTTT	CASATRGGGNSPLHF	TRBV6-5	TRBJ1-6	TRBD1	-
TGTGCCAGCAGTATAGGAGGGGGCGTGAACGAGCAGTACTTC	CASSIGGGVNEQYF	TRBV6-2/TRBV6-3	TRBJ2-7	-	-
TGTGCCAGTAGTACTGGGGGGGGTTTTGGTGAAAAACTGTTTTTT	CASSTGGGFGEKLFF	TRBV19	TRBJ1-4	-	once
TGTGCCAGCAGTAAATCGACAGGAGGCGAGACCCAGTACTTC	CASSKSTGGETQYF	TRBV28	TRBJ2-5	-	-
TGTGCCAGCAGCTGGACCGGGACAGGGGACCACTATGGCTACACCTTC	CASSWTGTGDHYGYTF	TRBV5-4	TRBJ1-2	TRBD1	-
TGTGCCAGCAGCCTAGACGGGGGTCGTGGCTACACCTTC	CASSLDGGRGYTF	TRBV7-8	TRBJ1-2	-	-
TGCGCCAGCAGCCCAAACCCCGGACAGGGGGGCACTGAAGCTTTCTTT	CASSPNPGQGGTEAFF	TRBV5-1	TRBJ1-1	TRBD1	-
TGTGCCAGCAGCCCGGGACAGTACTATGGCTACACCTTC	CASSPGQYYGYTF	TRBV6-5	TRBJ1-2	TRBD1	-